This TCR beta chain was recorded in a study of Ad26.COV2.S vaccination and SARS-CoV-2 variants. Study background: The donor participated in the COV1001 trial, in its Ad26.COV2.S arm. Donor got 5x10^10 or 1x10^11 viral particles of Ad26.COV2.S. Findings and caveats of the study: The TCR-based breadth and depth measures might underestimate overall T cell responses.

In this sample, this clone turned up a few times. The antigen remains unidentified. This sample's treatment: approximately 18 received Ad26.COV2.S at low or high dose, single or two shots; a few received placebo; per-sample allocation not given. Each sample was drawn 63 days after the first injection (of vaccine or placebo). The vaccine antigen was prefusion-stabilized Wuhan SARS-CoV-2 spike. This table comes from immunoSEQ multiplex PCR, and its TCRdb copy is limited to in-frame clones, with some not included. The table has 300,000 to 500,000 clones, 75% to 90% seen once. This CDR3 has 14 residues. The trim removed 0 bases at V and 4 bases at J, leaving 1 base unmatched. CDR1 is SGHKS, CDR2 YYEKEE, per germline (reference sequence).

The chain combines TRBV5-5 with TRBJ1-2; TRBD1 aligns across 9 bases. Sequencing was performed on peripheral blood, taken in a trial of Ad26.COV2.S vaccine versus placebo. The TCR comes from a person between 18 and 65 years old who received the Ad26.COV2.S COVID-19 vaccine or a placebo. As DNA, the CDR3 is TGTGCCAGCAGCTTGGCGGACAGGGGCTATGGCTACACCTTC. Protein product: CASSLADRGYGYTF. Full variable domain (rest looked up from reference TRBV5-5 and TRBJ1-2): DAGVTQSPTHLIKTRGQQVTLRCSPISGHKSVSWYQQVLGQGPQFIFQYYEKEERGRGNFPDRFSARQFPNYSSELNVNALLLGDSALYLCASSLADRGYGYTFGSGTRLTVV.